This record looks at one TCR beta chain sequence and its context. How the authors handled the data: Cell counts per sample came from amplifying reference gene primers. The repertoire was sequenced with immunoSEQ multiplex PCR; TCRdb's copy has only in-frame clones and lacks some. The DNA was the basis for D and trimming; V, J and clone size are from that table. The sample records around 150,000 clones, roughly 80% being singletons. The entry originates in a study of blood T cell repertoires in COVID-19. Turning to the study itself: Nucleic acid was either cDNA or gDNA, and it came from T cells, B-cell-depleted T cells, or PBMCs.

The junction had 1 base not matched to a gene; V was cut back by 3 bases and J by 3 bases. Germline V gene data show CDR1 as SGHVS and CDR2 as FNYEAQ. This CDR3 spans 15 amino acids. The rearrangement links TRBV7-6 to TRBJ1-4; 10 nucleotides align to TRBD1. The specimen was peripheral blood. This sequence was found in a woman of 80 years or more with acute or convalescent COVID-19. The CDR3 sequence: CASSFGTGANEKLFF. CDR3 DNA sequence: TGTGCCAGCAGCTTCGGGACAGGGGCTAATGAAAAACTGTTTTTT.